Listed below are T cell receptor beta chains from one sample, sequenced in a study of identical twins. TCRdb analysed the 5' RACE reads with MiXCR anew, one entry per CDR3 protein. The sample has 700,000 or so distinct CDR3 sequences, less than 25% seen once; the top ten hold about 4.5%. These records were also assigned to another study, of T cells expressing NK-cell markers.

Material: PBMCs. Every receptor here comes from a woman younger than 35 in good health. CDR3s include the opening cysteine and the closing phenylalanine or tryptophan. A D gene is named only where the DNA matches it firmly. Not every row has a clone size; where given, it reads once, few, many or a size class.

size | D | J | V | DNA | CDR3
NA | TRBD2 | TRBJ2-5 | TRBV6-1 | TGTGCCAGCCGACTAGCGGGAGCCTATGAGACCCAGTACTTC | CASRLAGAYETQYF
NA | NA | TRBJ1-1 | TRBV9 | TGTGCCAGCAGCGTAGGAACAGGGCGGGGGGCTGAAGCTTTCTTT | CASSVGTGRGAEAFF
NA | TRBD2 | TRBJ2-1 | TRBV20-1 | TGCAGTGCTCCGGGACTAGCGGGAGGGTCCTACAATGAGCAGTTCTTC | CSAPGLAGGSYNEQFF
NA | NA | TRBJ1-1 | TRBV7-3 | TGTGCCAGCTGTGCCAACCCAAACACTGAAGCTTTCTTT | CASCANPNTEAFF
few | NA | TRBJ1-5 | TRBV12-3/TRBV12-4 | TGTGCCAGCAGTTTGCGTGGGGGTTTCGGCAATCAGCCCCAGCATTTT | CASSLRGGFGNQPQHF
NA | NA | TRBJ1-4 | TRBV7-9 | TGTGCCAGCAGCTTAGCTCAAAATGAAAAACTGTTTTTT | CASSLAQNEKLFF
few | TRBD2 | TRBJ2-3 | TRBV12-3/TRBV12-4 | TGTGCCAGCAGTCCTAGCGGGAGGGCCCTTACACAGTATTTT | CASSPSGRALTQYF
NA | TRBD1 | TRBJ1-1 | TRBV7-2 | TGTGCCAGCAGCTCGGCGCGGCGCGACAGGGGCCAGAACACTGAAGCTTTCTTT | CASSSARRDRGQNTEAFF
many | TRBD2 | TRBJ2-1 | TRBV5-1 | TGCGCCAGCAGCTTGTTATTCGGGGGGAGTAGGAATGAGCAGTTCTTC | CASSLLFGGSRNEQFF
few | TRBD1 | TRBJ1-2 | TRBV20-1 | TGCAGTGCTAGCTCGGCGACAGGGTTTCCCTATGGCTACACCTTC | CSASSATGFPYGYTF
few | NA | TRBJ2-1 | TRBV10-3 | TGTGCCATCAGTGAGAGGAGGCTTGTCTGGGCTGGGGAGCAGTTCTTC | CAISERRLVWAGEQFF
NA | NA | TRBJ2-2 | TRBV7-6 | TGTGCCAGCAGCTTGACACCTGACACCGGGGAGCTGTTTTTT | CASSLTPDTGELFF
NA | NA | TRBJ2-3 | TRBV6-1 | TGTGCCAGCAGGGGCCTCGACAAAAGCACAGATACGCAGTATTTT | CASRGLDKSTDTQYF
NA | TRBD1 | TRBJ2-7 | TRBV5-1 | TGCGCCAGCAGCTTGGACAGGGGCCGATCCTACGAGCAGTACTTC | CASSLDRGRSYEQYF
few | TRBD1 | TRBJ2-4 | TRBV9 | TGTGCCAGCAGCGTCACCGGACAGGGTTGGAACATTCAGTACTTC | CASSVTGQGWNIQYF
NA | TRBD2 | TRBJ2-1 | TRBV29-1 | TGCAGCGTTGATTTCCTAGCGGGGGGCCTTTCCTACAATGAGCAGTTCTTC | CSVDFLAGGLSYNEQFF
NA | TRBD2 | TRBJ2-3 | TRBV6-1 | TGTGCCAGCAGAAAAAGCGGGGGTACAGATACGCAGTATTTT | CASRKSGGTDTQYF
few | TRBD1 | TRBJ1-2 | TRBV5-1 | TGCGCCAGCAGACGGACAGGGGGCGGCTATGGCTACACCTTC | CASRRTGGGYGYTF
NA | NA | TRBJ1-5 | TRBV5-1 | TGCGCCAGCAGCTTGGACCGGGGTCAGCCCCAGCATTTT | CASSLDRGQPQHF
few | NA | TRBJ2-5 | TRBV20-1 | TGCAGTGCTACGCCCCCTTGGGGGGTGGGGGAGACCCAGTACTTC | CSATPPWGVGETQYF
many | NA | TRBJ2-4 | TRBV29-1 | TGCAGCGTTGTTGATGGTAGTTTAGCCAAAAACATTCAGTACTTC | CSVVDGSLAKNIQYF
many | TRBD2 | TRBJ2-1 | TRBV12-3/TRBV12-4 | TGTGCCAGCAGTACCGGGAGGCCGAATGGTGAGCAGTTCTTC | CASSTGRPNGEQFF
few | NA | TRBJ2-1 | TRBV29-1 | TGCAGCGGGAGGGAGAGAGCCTCCTACAATGAGCAGTTCTTC | CSGRERASYNEQFF
few | NA | TRBJ2-7 | TRBV20-1 | TGCAGTGCTAGAGATCCCCAGGGACGAGGCAGCCACGAGCAGTACTTC | CSARDPQGRGSHEQYF
NA | NA | TRBJ2-7 | TRBV4-2 | TGTGCCAGCAGCCAAGGAGGGGGGATTGACGAGCAGTACTTC | CASSQGGGIDEQYF
few | NA | TRBJ1-5 | TRBV20-1 | TGCAGTGCTAGAGATCGCCTTAGGGGAAGAAGTGGCAATCAGCCCCAGCATTTT | CSARDRLRGRSGNQPQHF
NA | TRBD2 | TRBJ2-3 | TRBV9 | TGTGCCAGCAGCCAGTCGGGGGGGCTTGCAGATACGCAGTATTTT | CASSQSGGLADTQYF
few | NA | TRBJ2-1 | TRBV5-6 | TGTGCCAGCAGCTTATCTCCGGGACTGAACAATGAGCAGTTCTTC | CASSLSPGLNNEQFF
NA | TRBD1 | TRBJ1-1 | TRBV11-2 | TGTGCCAGCAGCCTGAGGGACAGAATTATTAACACTGAAGCTTTCTTT | CASSLRDRIINTEAFF
NA | TRBD1 | TRBJ2-7 | TRBV20-1 | TGCAGTGCTATGGGACAGGGCACCTACGAGCAGTACTTC | CSAMGQGTYEQYF
few | TRBD1 | TRBJ1-4 | TRBV6-1 | TGTGCCAGCAGCCATCGGGACAGGGTTGAAAAACTGTTTTTT | CASSHRDRVEKLFF
NA | TRBD1 | TRBJ1-1 | TRBV4-1 | TGCGCCAGCAGCCAGGGACAGGGATACCCTGAAGCTTTCTTT | CASSQGQGYPEAFF
NA | NA | TRBJ2-7 | TRBV12-3/TRBV12-4 | TGTGCCAGCAGCCCCTCCCGGTACGAGCAGTACTTC | CASSPSRYEQYF
NA | TRBD2 | TRBJ2-7 | TRBV13 | TGTGCCAGCAGCTTTCAAGGACTAGCGGGAGGGTACGAGCAGTACTTC | CASSFQGLAGGYEQYF
NA | TRBD2 | TRBJ2-3 | TRBV27 | TGTGCCAGCAGTCCCTATAGCGGGGGGGCCACAGATACGCAGTATTTT | CASSPYSGGATDTQYF
NA | NA | TRBJ1-1 | TRBV29-1 | TGCAGCACAAAGACGATGAACACTGAAGCTTTCTTT | CSTKTMNTEAFF
many | TRBD2 | TRBJ2-1 | TRBV5-1 | TGCGCCAGCAGCTTTTCCGGGGGGGCCCCCTACAATGAGCAGTTCTTC | CASSFSGGAPYNEQFF
few | TRBD2 | TRBJ2-5 | TRBV7-2 | TGTGCCAGCAGCTCCCTAGCGGCGACAAGGACCCAGTACTTC | CASSSLAATRTQYF
NA | NA | TRBJ2-4 | TRBV9 | TGTGCCAGCAGCGTCCGTCTAGACGAAGACATTCAGTACTTC | CASSVRLDEDIQYF
few | NA | TRBJ2-7 | TRBV28 | TGTGCCAGCAGTATCGTTAGCTACGAGCAGTACTTC | CASSIVSYEQYF
many | TRBD1 | TRBJ2-7 | TRBV6-1 | TGTGCCAGCAGACCGGGACAGGGCTACGAGCAGTACTTC | CASRPGQGYEQYF
many | NA | TRBJ2-3 | TRBV29-1 | TGCAGCGTTGAGTCGGCTGTCACCCATTTCAGCACAGATACGCAGTATTTT | CSVESAVTHFSTDTQYF
NA | TRBD1 | TRBJ2-2 | TRBV6-1 | TGTGCCAGCAGCAGACAACCCGGACAGGGGCTGTTTTTT | CASSRQPGQGLFF
few | TRBD2 | TRBJ2-2 | TRBV28 | TGTGCCTGCGGGAGAACCAACACCGGGGAGCTGTTTTTT | CACGRTNTGELFF
NA | TRBD1 | TRBJ2-7 | TRBV20-1 | TGCAGTGCTCAGAGGGGGACAGGGACCTACGAGCAGTACTTC | CSAQRGTGTYEQYF
NA | TRBD2 | TRBJ2-7 | TRBV30 | TGTGCCTGGAGGACTAGCGGGGAGTACGAGCAGTACTTC | CAWRTSGEYEQYF
few | TRBD2 | TRBJ2-1 | TRBV2 | TGTGCCAGCAGTCTTGACGGGGGGGCGGGTGAGCAGTTCTTC | CASSLDGGAGEQFF
many | NA | TRBJ1-2 | TRBV20-1 | TGCAGTGCTACCCTCGGACGGGTTAACTATGGCTACACCTTC | CSATLGRVNYGYTF
NA | NA | TRBJ1-2 | TRBV14 | TGTGCCAGCAGCCACCAGGGAGTAGGTGGCTACACCTTC | CASSHQGVGGYTF
few | NA | TRBJ2-3 | TRBV18 | TGTGCCAGCTCACCTCTCGGGACCTCCACAGATACGCAGTATTTT | CASSPLGTSTDTQYF
many | TRBD1 | TRBJ1-5 | TRBV12-3/TRBV12-4 | TGTGCCAGCAGTTTGACAGGGTCGCATCAGCCCCAGCATTTT | CASSLTGSHQPQHF
NA | NA | TRBJ1-6 | TRBV4-2 | TGTGCCAGCAGCCAAGACGATACAGGAACTTCACCCCTCCACTTT | CASSQDDTGTSPLHF
NA | TRBD2 | TRBJ2-1 | TRBV5-1 | TGCGCCAGCAGCCCTTCTAGCGGGCTTTCCTACAATGAGCAGTTCTTC | CASSPSSGLSYNEQFF
few | NA | TRBJ2-1 | TRBV29-1 | TGCAGCGCCCGGGGACATCCGACCTACAATGAGCAGTTCTTC | CSARGHPTYNEQFF
few | TRBD2 | TRBJ2-3 | TRBV6-5 | TGTGCCAGCAGTTACTCGGGACTAGCGGCTAGCACAGATACGCAGTATTTT | CASSYSGLAASTDTQYF
NA | NA | TRBJ2-3 | TRBV7-2 | TGTGCCAGCAGCTGGCGGGATCCTACGCAGTATTTT | CASSWRDPTQYF
few | NA | TRBJ1-1 | TRBV12-3/TRBV12-4 | TGTGCCAGCAGTCCGAACCCGGTGAACACTGAAGCTTTCTTT | CASSPNPVNTEAFF
few | TRBD2 | TRBJ2-1 | TRBV2 | TGTGCCAGCAGTGAGCCGGCCAGCGGGAGTTCCTACAATGAGCAGTTCTTC | CASSEPASGSSYNEQFF
NA | NA | TRBJ2-5 | TRBV12-3/TRBV12-4 | TGTGCCAGCAGTTCGACAGTGGGCGGCGAGACCCAGTACTTC | CASSSTVGGETQYF
NA | TRBD2 | TRBJ2-1 | TRBV6-2/TRBV6-3 | TGTGCCAGCAGTTATGCGGGAGGGTCCTACAATGAGCAGTTCTTC | CASSYAGGSYNEQFF